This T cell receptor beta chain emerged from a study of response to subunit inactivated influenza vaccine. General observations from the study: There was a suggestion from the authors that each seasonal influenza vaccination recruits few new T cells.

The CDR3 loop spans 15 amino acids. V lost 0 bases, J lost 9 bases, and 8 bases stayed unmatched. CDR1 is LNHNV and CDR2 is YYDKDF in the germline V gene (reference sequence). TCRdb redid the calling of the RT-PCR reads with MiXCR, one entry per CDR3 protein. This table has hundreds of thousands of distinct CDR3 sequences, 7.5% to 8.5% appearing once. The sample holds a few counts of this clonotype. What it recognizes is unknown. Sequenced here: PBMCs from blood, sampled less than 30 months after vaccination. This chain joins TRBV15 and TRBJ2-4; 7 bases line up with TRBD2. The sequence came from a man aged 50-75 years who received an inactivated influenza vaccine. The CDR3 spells CATSRDLGPGGIQYF. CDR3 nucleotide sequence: TGTGCCACCAGCAGAGATCTGGGGCCGGGGGGCATTCAGTACTTC.